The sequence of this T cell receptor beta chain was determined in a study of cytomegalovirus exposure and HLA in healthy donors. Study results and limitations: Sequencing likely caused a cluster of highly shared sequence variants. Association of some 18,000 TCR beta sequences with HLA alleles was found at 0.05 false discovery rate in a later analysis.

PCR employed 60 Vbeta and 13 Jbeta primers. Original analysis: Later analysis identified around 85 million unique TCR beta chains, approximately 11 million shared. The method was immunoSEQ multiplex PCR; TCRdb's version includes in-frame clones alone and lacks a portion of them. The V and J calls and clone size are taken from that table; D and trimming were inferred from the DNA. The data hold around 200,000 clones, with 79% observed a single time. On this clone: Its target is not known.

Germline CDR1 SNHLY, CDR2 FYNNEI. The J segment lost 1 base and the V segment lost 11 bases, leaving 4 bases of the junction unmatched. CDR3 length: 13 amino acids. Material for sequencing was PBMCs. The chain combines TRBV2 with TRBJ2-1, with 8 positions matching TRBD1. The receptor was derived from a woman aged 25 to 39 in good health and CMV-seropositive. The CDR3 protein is CALRTGSYNEQFF. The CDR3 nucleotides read TGTGCCCTAAGGACAGGGTCCTACAATGAGCAGTTCTTC. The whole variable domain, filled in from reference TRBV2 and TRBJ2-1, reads EPEVTQTPSHQVTQMGQEVILRCVPISNHLYFYWYRQILGQKVEFLVSFYNNEISEKSEIFDDQFSVERPDGSNFTLKIRSTKLEDSAMYFCALRTGSYNEQFFGPGTRLTVL.